The clone carrying this TCR beta chain was recorded at least ten times. Its cognate antigen is unknown. This record belongs to a study of regulatory T cells in long-lasting Graves disease. Across the whole study: Prior antithyroid drug treatment in newly diagnosed Graves' patients lasted under 3 months.

Study results and caveats: Favored usage of TRBV28, TRBJ1-2 and TRBJ2-5 was recorded in persistent disease. Relative to newly diagnosed Graves' patients, persistent ones had lower TCR diversity.

Indicated time point: newly diagnosed GD, antithyroid drugs for less than 3 months. The authors made the TCR library using RNA they extracted from PBMCs. Trimming took off 6 bases at V and 4 bases at J, with 13 bases between the two ends. This CDR3 is built from 15 residues. HTBI primers from iRepertoire and Arm-PCR of CDR3 regions yielded the TCR beta libraries. TCRdb fed the multiplex PCR reads into MiXCR, producing one record per CDR3 protein. The sample has roughly 250,000 distinct CDR3 sequences, under 20% seen once; the top ten hold 14%. The sample was also linked to a second study, of T cells in Graves' hyperthyroidism and ophthalmopathy. That work adds: The study based diagnoses on clinical symptoms, serum thyroxine and TRAb, thyroid ultrasound and orbital computed tomography.

Sequencing was performed on peripheral blood mononuclear cells (PBMCs), taken at new diagnosis, from a patient treated with antithyroid drugs. The source of this sequence is a woman in her 30s with Graves disease. The rearrangement joins TRBV12-3 or TRBV12-4 to TRBJ2-6; D unresolved. DNA for the CDR3: TGTGCCAGCAGCCCCGAGGTGACCGGGGCCAACGTCCTGACTTTC. Translation gives CASSPEVTGANVLTF.